Following are 10 T cell receptor beta chains from one sample sequenced in a study of control samples from healthy donors and cancer patients. Some clones are missing from TCRdb's copy, which holds only in-frame ones; the method was immunoSEQ multiplex PCR. The repertoire holds some 160,000 clones, with approximately 90% as singletons. Specimen: blood. These receptors were obtained from a woman younger than 45 in good health.

Concerning this clone itself: Other nucleotide sequences in the sample specify the same CDR3. V gene TRBV28 combines with J gene TRBJ2-7, with 12 bases matching TRBD2. The CDR3 spans 17 residues. CDR1 is MDHEN and CDR2 is SYDVKM in the germline V gene. V was clipped by 2 bases and J by 0 bases; unmatched bases: 5. The CDR3 reads CASSLGLAGGGSYEQYF. The CDR3 nucleotides read TGTGCCAGCAGTTTAGGGCTAGCGGGGGGGGGCTCCTACGAGCAGTACTTC.

This chain links TRBV6-1 with TRBJ1-2; no reliable D call. Germline V gene sequence: CDR1 MNHNS, CDR2 SASEGT. The CDR3 is 15 amino acids. Between the trimmed V and J ends, which lost 3 bases and 0 bases, there was a span of 11 bases. CDR3 protein: CASSDMFGTNYGYTF. As DNA, the CDR3 is TGTGCCAGCAGTGATATGTTTGGCACTAACTATGGCTACACCTTC.

The V and J genes are TRBV5-1 and TRBJ2-7; D is unclear. Germline V gene data show CDR1 as SGHRS and CDR2 as YFSETQ. This CDR3 comprises 14 residues. Trimming shortened V by 4 bases and J by 13 bases, and 24 bases separated the two germline ends. This chain's CDR3 is CASSRTDQPEQYYF. CDR3 in DNA: TGCGCCAGCAGCAGGACCGACCAACCGGAGCAGTACTACTTC.

The rearrangement joins TRBV28 to TRBJ2-2; 7 positions agree with TRBD1. The CDR3 length is 14 residues. Germline V gene lookup returns CDR1 MDHEN and CDR2 SYDVKM. The V segment lost 4 bases and the J segment 5 bases; nucleotides outside the gene matches: 4. In nucleotides, the CDR3 is TGTGCCAGCAGTTCACAGGGGATAACCGGGGAGCTGTTTTTT. Amino acids: CASSSQGITGELFF.

The V call is TRBV6-2 or TRBV6-3, the J call TRBJ2-5, with 9 bases lining up with TRBD2. V lost 2 bases, J lost 4 bases, and 8 bases stayed unmatched. From germline, CDR1 is MNHEY and CDR2 SVGEGT. The CDR3 contains 16 residues. This CDR3 reads CASSYAEREAVETQYF. Here the CDR3 DNA reads TGTGCCAGCAGTTACGCCGAGCGGGAGGCGGTAGAGACCCAGTACTTC.

With respect to this clone: The junction shows a germline mismatch at one end, possibly a read error. This chain uses TRBV7-8 with TRBJ1-5; TRBD1 is a possible D gene (5 bases). This CDR3 contains 18 residues. In germline, CDR1 is SGHVS, CDR2 FQNEAQ. DNA for the CDR3: TGTGCCAGCAGCTTAGCGCTCGGTAGTCAGGGTTCCAATCAGCCCCGGCATTTT. Translation: CASSLALGSQGSNQPRHF.

This chain's CDR3 is CSVEGRGDTEAFF. The CDR3, as DNA: TGCAGCGTTGAAGGACGGGGGGACACTGAAGCTTTCTTT. The chain links TRBV29-1 to TRBJ1-1; tentatively, D is TRBD1 (5 bases). V lost 1 base to trimming and J lost 3 bases, with 9 bases between them. The V gene's germline CDR1 is SQVTM and CDR2 ANQGSEA. This CDR3 has 13 amino acids.

This chain connects TRBV28 to TRBJ1-1; no clear D. The V and J ends lost 4 bases and 2 bases respectively, with 20 bases between them. The CDR3 sequence is 17 residues long. Germline CDR1 MDHEN, CDR2 SYDVKM. The CDR3 reads CASSSYHPSGSNTEAFF. CDR3 in DNA: TGTGCCAGCAGTTCATACCACCCTTCCGGGAGTAACACTGAAGCTTTCTTT.

This chain uses TRBV2 with TRBJ2-5; 7 bases align to TRBD1. Trimming at V came to 3 bases and at J to 4 bases, leaving 5 bases not matched to a gene. The germline gives CDR1 SNHLY, CDR2 FYNNEI. The CDR3 runs 14 residues. CDR3 nucleotides: TGTGCCAGCAGTGACCCTTACAGGGGAGAGACCCAGTACTTC. Its translation is CASSDPYRGETQYF.

The chain uses TRBV28 and TRBJ2-1; D is unclear. The CDR3 is 12 amino acids. The V and J ends lost 2 bases and 8 bases respectively, with 7 bases between them. Germline CDR1 is MDHEN and CDR2 is SYDVKM. CDR3: CASSLGRYEQFF. CDR3 DNA: TGTGCCAGCAGTTTAGGGCGGTATGAGCAGTTCTTC.